The 21 T cell receptor beta chains listed next were all sequenced from one sample in a study of identical twins (dated by TCRdb to the mid-2010s). Libraries were built with 5' RACE. The instrument given in TCRdb is Illumina HiSeq 2000. Using fastp trimming at Q25 and MiXCR clonotype assembly, TCRdb reanalyzed the public sequencing data and kept in-frame beta chains. One record per CDR3 amino acid sequence lists the most common genes and DNA. Across this sample there are 570,000 or so distinct CDR3 sequences, with just under 10% seen only once. Clones ranked in the top ten supply around 3.1% of the sample. A further study also used this sample, focusing on yellow fever vaccine responses in identical twins.

The sequenced material came from PBMCs. These receptor sequences come from a woman aged 18-29 years in good health.

This clonotype has only a few counts. This chain connects TRBV20-1 to TRBJ2-4, with TRBD1 as a possible D gene (5 bases). The germline gives CDR1 DFQATT, CDR2 SNEGSKA (reference sequence). The CDR3 is 14 residues long. V lost 5 bases to trimming and J lost 3 bases, with 14 bases between them. The CDR3 region is CSASRQIIKNIQYF. DNA of the CDR3: TGCAGTGCTTCTCGACAGATAATCAAAAACATTCAGTACTTC.

The DNA for the CDR3 is TGTGCCAGCAGACTTACAGGCGGGGAGCAAGAGACCCAGTACTTC. This codes for CASRLTGGEQETQYF. The V and J genes are TRBV11-2 and TRBJ2-5, with D possibly TRBD2 on 6 matching bases. This CDR3 is built from 15 residues. Per germline, CDR1 SGHAT and CDR2 FQNNGV. V was pared by 6 bases and J by 2 bases, with 16 bases between.

This clonotype came up a few times. V gene TRBV27 combines with J gene TRBJ2-7; tentatively, D is TRBD1 (6 bases). The length of the CDR3 is 15 residues. Trimming left V 1 base short and J 0 bases short, with 10 bases between. Per the germline V gene, CDR1 is MNHEY and CDR2 is SMNVEV (reference sequence). In DNA, the CDR3 is TGTGCCAGCAGTTTATACGCGGACAGCTCCTACGAGCAGTACTTC. It codes for CASSLYADSSYEQYF.

The chain links TRBV6-2 or TRBV6-3 to TRBJ1-2; no reliable D call. CDR3 length: 16 residues. CDR1 is MNHEY and CDR2 is SVGEGT in the germline V gene. The V end lost 2 bases, the J end lost 5 bases, and 18 bases lay between the germline ends. CDR3 sequence (DNA): TGTGCCAGCAGTTACGGAGATAAACGCCGCACATATGGCTACACCTTC. Its translation is CASSYGDKRRTYGYTF.

This clonotype was counted ten times or more. The chain carries TRBV6-1 and TRBJ2-1, with D hard to call. CDR1 MNHNS and CDR2 SASEGT come from the germline V gene. Trimming shortened V by 5 bases and J by 3 bases, and 20 bases separated the two germline ends. The CDR3 contains 17 residues. The CDR3 region has the DNA TGTGCCAGCAGTACACCCTTAAAAAGGGTGGGCTACAATGAGCAGTTCTTC. It encodes CASSTPLKRVGYNEQFF.

This clonotype was seen a handful of times. The chain carries TRBV29-1 and TRBJ2-1, with D possibly matching TRBD1 (5 bases). Germline V gene lookup returns CDR1 SQVTM and CDR2 ANQGSEA. The CDR3 covers 11 residues. V was shortened by 8 bases and J by 9 bases, with 14 bases between the two germline ends. The CDR3 loop reads CSHPKGVEQFF. CDR3 DNA: TGCAGCCACCCAAAAGGGGTTGAGCAGTTCTTC.

This clonotype was observed at least ten times. This rearrangement joins TRBV28 to TRBJ2-1, with D tentatively TRBD2 (6 bases). Trimming shortened V by 3 bases and J by 8 bases, and 20 bases separated the two germline ends. Germline CDR1 and CDR2: MDHEN and SYDVKM. The CDR3 sequence is 16 residues long. CDR3 bases: TGTGCCAGCAGTTTTTTTGTACTAGCCGTCGTCCATGAGCAGTTCTTC. Protein product: CASSFFVLAVVHEQFF.

The table lists this clonotype with many counts. The CDR3 nucleotides are TGTGCCAGCAGCCCCTGGACTAGCGGGACCTACGAGCAGTACTTC. It encodes CASSPWTSGTYEQYF. V is TRBV3-1 and J is TRBJ2-7; 12 positions agree with TRBD2. V lost 4 bases, J lost 2 bases, and 3 bases stayed unmatched. The CDR3 spans 15 residues. Germline loops: CDR1 LGHDT, CDR2 YNNKEL (reference sequence).

Many counts were recorded for this clonotype. V usage is TRBV7-2 and J usage is TRBJ2-1, with D unclear. Trimming took off 5 bases at V and 3 bases at J, with 17 bases between the two ends. The CDR3 runs 16 residues. CDR1 and CDR2 (germline): SGHTA, FQGNSA. The CDR3 spells CASSPTWAGLYNEQFF. CDR3 sequence (DNA): TGTGCCAGCAGCCCCACGTGGGCAGGCCTCTACAATGAGCAGTTCTTC.

The chain has TRBV28 and TRBJ2-5; D not certain. This CDR3 is 12 amino acids long. Germline CDR1 reads MDHEN; CDR2 reads SYDVKM. Trimming removed 8 bases from V and 4 bases from J, with 11 bases in between. The CDR3 DNA reads as TGTGCCAGCGGGGAAACGTTAGAGACCCAGTACTTC. Residues: CASGETLETQYF.

This clonotype was seen a handful of times. This sequence joins TRBV12-3 or TRBV12-4 and TRBJ2-3; D is possibly TRBD1 (7 bases). Trimming pared 4 bases from V and 3 bases from J, leaving 14 bases between. The CDR3 extends over 15 amino acids. This CDR3 reads CASSSSQGRTDTQYF. The CDR3 DNA reads as TGTGCCAGCAGTTCCTCACAGGGGAGGACAGATACGCAGTATTTT.

The gene calls are TRBV21-1 and TRBJ2-5; the tabulated D call, TRBD1, remains unverified against the DNA. TRBV21-1 corresponds to a pseudogene. There are 14 residues in the CDR3. Written as DNA, the CDR3 is TGTGCCAGCAGCAAAGCCTGCCCCGGGGAGACCCAGTACTTC. It is translated as CASSKACPGETQYF.

The V call is TRBV6-5, the J call TRBJ2-3; the match to TRBD2 covers 9 bases. Germline CDR1 reads MNHEY; CDR2 reads SVGAGI. The CDR3 sequence is 16 residues long. With V trimmed by 2 bases and J by 4 bases, 7 bases remained unmatched. CDR3 sequence reads: CASSYVAGGIPDTQYF. The CDR3 DNA is TGTGCCAGCAGTTACGTCGCGGGGGGGATCCCAGATACGCAGTATTTT.

This clonotype was seen repeatedly, ten times or more. DNA of the CDR3: TGTGCCAGCAGCCAGGAGCTCCTCTCTGGCTACACCTTC. It yields the protein CASSQELLSGYTF. The chain is built from TRBV3-1 and TRBJ1-2; D is ambiguous. Germline CDR1 is LGHDT and CDR2 is YNNKEL (reference sequence). CDR3 length: 13 amino acids. Between the trimmed V and J ends, which lost 3 bases and 7 bases, there was a span of 12 bases.

The rearrangement links TRBV6-1 to TRBJ2-5, with 8 bases lining up with TRBD1. Trimming cost V 4 bases and J 1 base; bases outside gene matches: 5. The CDR3 totals 15 residues. The germline gives CDR1 MNHNS, CDR2 SASEGT. Here the CDR3 reads CASSVGQGGQETQYF. As DNA, the CDR3 is TGTGCCAGCAGTGTCGGACAGGGAGGCCAAGAGACCCAGTACTTC.

This clonotype was counted a few times. The chain has TRBV2 and TRBJ2-5, with a tentative D call TRBD2 (6 bases). The germline gives CDR1 SNHLY, CDR2 FYNNEI. The CDR3 sequence is 15 residues long. Trimming stripped 4 bases from V and 2 bases from J, with 14 bases between. CDR3 loop: CASSGFKTSQETQYF. Written as DNA, the CDR3 is TGTGCCAGCAGTGGGTTTAAGACTAGTCAAGAGACCCAGTACTTC.

This clonotype was picked up many times. DNA of the CDR3: TGCGCCAGCAGTGAGTCGGGGAGGACAGAAGATCAGCCCCAGCATTTT. This encodes CASSESGRTEDQPQHF. The chain has TRBV10-2 and TRBJ1-5, with D tentatively TRBD1 (6 bases). This CDR3 has 16 residues. Trimming removed 0 bases from V and 5 bases from J, with 14 bases in between. The germline gives CDR1 WSHSY, CDR2 SAAADI.

V is TRBV27 and J is TRBJ2-1; D might be TRBD1 (5 bases). The V end lost 4 bases, the J end lost 6 bases, and 22 bases lay between the germline ends. The CDR3 totals 17 residues. CDR1 and CDR2 (germline): MNHEY, SMNVEV (reference sequence). The CDR3 DNA is TGTGCCAGCAGTTCAGATCAGTCGGACAAACGTGGCAATGAGCAGTTCTTC. Amino acid sequence: CASSSDQSDKRGNEQFF.

This chain joins TRBV20-1 and TRBJ2-4, with 10 nucleotides matching TRBD2. The germline gives CDR1 DFQATT, CDR2 SNEGSKA (reference sequence). The CDR3 totals 15 residues. The V segment lost 3 bases and the J segment 5 bases; nucleotides outside the gene matches: 7. The CDR3 loop is CSASSAGGGENIQYF. The DNA of the CDR3 is TGCAGTGCTAGCTCAGCGGGAGGGGGGGAAAACATTCAGTACTTC.

Note on this clonotype: Germline is not matched at one junction end, which may reflect a read error. The V call is TRBV5-1, the J call TRBJ2-7; the D is unclear. This CDR3 is 17 amino acids long. In germline, CDR1 is SGHRS, CDR2 YFSETQ. CDR3 sequence: CASGLLRLQGLWYEQYF. The CDR3 DNA reads TGCGCCAGCGGCTTGTTGCGTCTTCAAGGGTTGTGGTACGAGCAGTACTTC.

This clonotype was counted a few times. The chain couples TRBV7-9 to TRBJ2-7; no reliable D call. Trimming removed 4 bases from V and 0 bases from J, with 10 bases in between. The CDR3 length is 14 residues. The germline CDR1 and CDR2 sequences are SEHNR and FQNEAQ (reference sequence). The CDR3 DNA follows: TGTGCCAGCAGCTCGGACGGAGCCTCCTACGAGCAGTACTTC. Translation gives CASSSDGASYEQYF.